These 9 T cell receptor beta chains came from one sample sequenced in a study of shared clonotypes between healthy human individuals. The table came from immunoSEQ multiplex PCR; TCRdb's copy has only in-frame clones and leaves some out. The sample records about 2 million clones, about 95% being singletons. It was CD45RO-negative cells, positively selected for CCR7, that made up naive CD8 cells, with terminally differentiated effector memory CD45RA+ cells excluded. Sequences were obtained from naive CD8+ T cells sorted from blood. These receptors all come from a man between 18 and 29 years old in good health.

On this clone itself: Other DNA sequences of this sample code for an identical CDR3. The chain joins TRBV5-1 to TRBJ2-7, with 8 bases matching TRBD1. The CDR3 runs 14 residues. V dropped 2 bases and J dropped 2; count of bases not matched to a gene: 3. Germline V gene lookup returns CDR1 SGHRS and CDR2 YFSETQ. The CDR3 DNA reads as TGCGCCAGCAGCTTAGACAGGGGCACCTACGAGCAGTACTTC. Translating it yields CASSLDRGTYEQYF. The full variable domain, its missing parts supplied by reference TRBV5-1 and TRBJ2-7, is KAGVTQTPRYLIKTRGQQVTLSCSPISGHRSVSWYQQTPGQGLQFLFEYFSETQRNKGNFPGRFSGRQFSNSRSEMNVSTLELGDSALYLCASSLDRGTYEQYFGPGTRLTVT.

The genes are TRBV30 and TRBJ1-6, with D possibly TRBD1 on 6 matching bases. V dropped 1 base and J dropped 8 bases, with 9 bases sitting between them. The CDR3 covers 13 residues. The V gene's germline CDR1 is GTSNPN and CDR2 SVGIG (reference sequence). In nucleotides, the CDR3 is TGTGCCTGGAGTGACAGGGAGGATTCACCCCTCCACTTT. The encoded protein is CAWSDREDSPLHF.

The V call is TRBV10-3, the J call TRBJ2-3; maybe TRBD2 (7 bases). V dropped 0 bases and J dropped 5 bases, with 15 bases sitting between them. Germline assignment: CDR1 ENHRY and CDR2 SYGVKD. The CDR3 is made up of 16 amino acids. The CDR3 nucleotides read TGTGCCATCAGTGAGTCAGGCGGGGGCCCACAAGATACGCAGTATTTT. Its protein is CAISESGGGPQDTQYF.

In the case of this clone: The same CDR3 is also encoded by other DNA sequences in this sample. The chain employs TRBV7-6 and TRBJ1-1; no clear D. The germline CDR1 and CDR2 sequences are SGHVS and FNYEAQ. The ends were cut back, 1 base at V and 1 base at J, with 4 bases in the middle. This CDR3 is 13 amino acids long. The CDR3 protein is CASSLGENTEAFF. CDR3 in DNA: TGTGCCAGCAGCTTAGGGGAGAACACTGAAGCTTTCTTT.

In regard to this clone: Other DNA sequences in the sample encode the same CDR3. The V call is TRBV4-3, the J call TRBJ2-7, with D unclear. The CDR3 is made up of 15 amino acids. Germline CDR1 and CDR2: LGHNA and YSLEER. The germline V and J ends were trimmed by 0 bases and 2 bases, with 11 bases remaining between them. CDR3 DNA: TGCGCCAGCAGCCAAGATCACGGTCTTACCTACGAGCAGTACTTC. It translates to CASSQDHGLTYEQYF.

This rearrangement joins TRBV7-6 to TRBJ1-1, with D possibly matching TRBD1 (6 bases). In germline, CDR1 is SGHVS, CDR2 FNYEAQ. This CDR3 is built from 15 residues. With 0 bases removed from V and 8 bases from J, the gap between germline ends came to 16 bases. The CDR3 here is CASSLALAGATEAFF. CDR3 DNA: TGTGCCAGCAGCTTAGCTCTGGCAGGGGCCACAGAAGCTTTCTTT. Filled out from reference TRBV7-6 and TRBJ1-1, the complete variable domain reads GAGVSQSPRYKVTKRGQDVALRCDPISGHVSLYWYRQALGQGPEFLTYFNYEAQQDKSGLPNDRFSAERPEGSISTLTIQRTEQRDSAMYRCASSLALAGATEAFFGQGTRLTVV.

The chain links TRBV13 to TRBJ1-4; 7 nucleotides align to TRBD1. The CDR3 has 12 residues. Germline V lookup: CDR1 PRHDT, CDR2 FYEKMQ (reference sequence). The trim removed 0 bases at V and 16 bases at J, leaving 5 bases unmatched. CDR3 coding DNA: TGTGCCAGCAGCTTAGGGCAGGGGGGTCAGTTTTTT. This codes for CASSLGQGGQFF.

The gene calls are TRBV4-1 and TRBJ1-2; TRBD1 is a possible D gene (6 bases). The CDR3 is made up of 15 amino acids. Germline assignment: CDR1 MGHRA and CDR2 YSYEKL. Trimming pared 0 bases from V and 2 bases from J, leaving 10 bases between. The CDR3 DNA follows: TGCGCCAGCAGCCAAGAGGAGGGGGTGAACTATGGCTACACCTTC. Protein sequence: CASSQEEGVNYGYTF.

J is TRBJ2-1 and V is TRBV10-2; D might be TRBD2 (5 bases). This CDR3 comprises 15 residues. Deletions cut 3 bases from V and 10 bases from J, with 19 bases between. Germline V lookup: CDR1 WSHSY, CDR2 SAAADI. In DNA, the CDR3 is TGCGCCAGCAGTGAAGCCGGGGTACTCCCCCAAGAGCAGTTCTTC. Amino acids: CASSEAGVLPQEQFF.